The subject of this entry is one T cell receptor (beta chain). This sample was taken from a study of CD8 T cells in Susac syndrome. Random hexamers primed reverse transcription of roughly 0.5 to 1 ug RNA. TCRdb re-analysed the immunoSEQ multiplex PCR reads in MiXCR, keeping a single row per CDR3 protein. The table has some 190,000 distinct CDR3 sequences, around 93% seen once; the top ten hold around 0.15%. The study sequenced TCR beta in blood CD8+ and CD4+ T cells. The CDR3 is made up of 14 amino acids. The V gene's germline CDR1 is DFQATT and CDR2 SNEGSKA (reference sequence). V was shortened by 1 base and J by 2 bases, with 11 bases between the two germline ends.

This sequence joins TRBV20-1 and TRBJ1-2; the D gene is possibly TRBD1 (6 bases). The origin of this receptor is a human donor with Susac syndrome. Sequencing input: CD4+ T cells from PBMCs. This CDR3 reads CSARAGGQNYGYTF. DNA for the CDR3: TGCAGTGCTAGAGCGGGGGGGCAGAACTATGGCTACACCTTC.